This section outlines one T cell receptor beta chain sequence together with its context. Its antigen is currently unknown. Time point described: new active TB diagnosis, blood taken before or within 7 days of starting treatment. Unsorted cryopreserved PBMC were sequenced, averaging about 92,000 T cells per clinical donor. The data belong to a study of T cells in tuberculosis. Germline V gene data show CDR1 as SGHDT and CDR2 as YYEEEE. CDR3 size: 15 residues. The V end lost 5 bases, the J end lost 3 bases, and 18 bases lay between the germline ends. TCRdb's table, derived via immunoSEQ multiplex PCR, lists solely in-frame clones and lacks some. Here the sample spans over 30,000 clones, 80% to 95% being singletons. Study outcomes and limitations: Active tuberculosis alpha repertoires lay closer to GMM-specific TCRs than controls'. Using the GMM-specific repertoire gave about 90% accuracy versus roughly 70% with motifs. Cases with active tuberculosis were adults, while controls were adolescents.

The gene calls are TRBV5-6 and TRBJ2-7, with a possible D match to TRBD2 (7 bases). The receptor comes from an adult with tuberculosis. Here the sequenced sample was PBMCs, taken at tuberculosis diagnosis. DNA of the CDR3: TGTGCCAGCAGGGGGGGCGGGGGCCTCAACTACGAGCAGTACTTC. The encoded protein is CASRGGGGLNYEQYF.